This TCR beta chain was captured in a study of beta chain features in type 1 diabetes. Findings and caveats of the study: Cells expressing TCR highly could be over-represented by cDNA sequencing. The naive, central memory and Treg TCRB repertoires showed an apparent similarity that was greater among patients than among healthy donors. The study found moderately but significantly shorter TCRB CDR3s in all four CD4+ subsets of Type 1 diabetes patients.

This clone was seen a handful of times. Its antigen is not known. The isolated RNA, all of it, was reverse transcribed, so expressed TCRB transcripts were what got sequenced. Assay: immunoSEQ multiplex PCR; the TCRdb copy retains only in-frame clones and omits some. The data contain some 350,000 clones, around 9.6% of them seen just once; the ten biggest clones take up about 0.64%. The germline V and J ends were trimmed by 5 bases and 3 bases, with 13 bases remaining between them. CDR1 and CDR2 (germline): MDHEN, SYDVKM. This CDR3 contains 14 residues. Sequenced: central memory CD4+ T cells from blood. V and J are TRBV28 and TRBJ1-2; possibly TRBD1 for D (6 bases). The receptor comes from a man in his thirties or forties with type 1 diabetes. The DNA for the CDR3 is TGTGCCAGCAGTCACGGACAGCCCGACTATGGCTACACCTTC. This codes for CASSHGQPDYGYTF.